This T cell receptor beta chain was recovered during a study of T cell responses to AZD1222 COVID-19 vaccine. Method: immunoSEQ multiplex PCR; TCRdb's copy keeps in-frame clones and lacks some. The sample yields around 100,000 clones, 90% seen once. Germline V CDR1 and CDR2: KGHSH, LQKENI. The V gene lost 2 bases and the J gene lost 1 base, with 11 bases spanning the gap. CDR3 size: 15 residues. The receptor comes from an adult in good health. The V call is TRBV18, the J call TRBJ1-1, with no clear D. The sample here was peripheral blood, taken on day 0 of AZD1222 vaccination. The CDR3 sequence is CASSPFVAENTEAFF. DNA for the CDR3: TGTGCCAGCTCACCATTTGTGGCGGAGAACACTGAAGCTTTCTTT.